This T cell receptor (beta chain) was sequenced for a study of vaccination effects on CD4 cells after COVID-19. Sequencing was preceded by expansion of antigen-specific CD4+ T cells with viral peptide pools in the ViraFEST assay. Subsequent to roughly 10 days of culture, CD4+ T cells were isolated. Vaccinees lacked prior SARS-CoV-2 infection and tested negative for nucleocapsid antibodies. The authors replaced half the medium with IL-2 medium on days 3 and 7. Assay used: immunoSEQ multiplex PCR; TCRdb lists only in-frame clones, some missing. The sample has about 22,000 clones, roughly four fifths seen once. Remarks on this clone: What it recognizes is unknown.

Germline CDR1 is MNHEY and CDR2 is SMNVEV (reference sequence). Trimming stripped 6 bases from V and 5 bases from J, with 13 bases between. The CDR3 is 13 residues long. The sequencing here drew on CD4+ T cells from PBMCs cultured with HCoV-NL63 spike peptides, taken before COVID-19 vaccination. The rearrangement uses TRBV27 and TRBJ2-5; a weak D match, TRBD1 (6 bases). The TCR sequence derives from a human donor who received a COVID-19 vaccine. The CDR3, as DNA: TGTGCCAGCAGGGATGGGGGCGGGGAGACCCAGTACTTC. This codes for CASRDGGGETQYF.